These 9 T cell receptor beta chains originate from one sample sequenced in a study of cytomegalovirus exposure and HLA in healthy donors. Vbeta (60) and Jbeta (13) primers were used in the PCR. Data came from immunoSEQ multiplex PCR; TCRdb stores just in-frame clones and leaves some out. The table has some 66,000 clones, more than 70% seen once. The sample taken for sequencing was PBMCs. The receptors were sampled from a man aged 35 to 55 in good health and CMV-seronegative.

This clone has a single count. This chain links TRBV19 with TRBJ2-2, with D maybe TRBD2 (6 bases). Trimming cost V 5 bases and J 3 bases, with 13 bases left between them. CDR3 length equals 15 residues. The germline gives CDR1 LNHDA, CDR2 SQIVND (reference sequence). The CDR3 DNA reads TGTGCCAGTAGTTGGGGTAGCGGATACACCGGGGAGCTGTTTTTT. Residues: CASSWGSGYTGELFF. Complete variable domain (other parts from reference TRBV19 and TRBJ2-2): DGGITQSPKYLFRKEGQNVTLSCEQNLNHDAMYWYRQDPGQGLRLIYYSQIVNDFQKGDIAEGYSVSREKKESFPLTVTSAQKNPTAFYLCASSWGSGYTGELFFGEGSRLTVL.

This chain joins TRBV7-2 and TRBJ2-5; 10 bases are shared with TRBD2. V lost 5 bases and J lost 1; bases outside the gene matches: 4. Germline CDR1 reads SGHTA; CDR2 reads FQGNSA. The CDR3 is 15 amino acids. CDR3 sequence (DNA): TGTGCCAGCAGCCGGACTAGCGGAAGCCAAGAGACCCAGTACTTC. Its protein is CASSRTSGSQETQYF.

V usage is TRBV7-9 and J usage is TRBJ2-7; 12 nucleotides line up with TRBD2. CDR1 and CDR2 from the germline V gene are SEHNR and FQNEAQ (reference sequence). J was trimmed by 6 bases and V by 4 bases; bases with no gene match: 7. The CDR3 length is 15 residues. In DNA form, the CDR3 reads TGTGCCAGCAGCTCCCTAGCGGGAGGGCTCCTCGAGCAGTACTTC. Protein: CASSSLAGGLLEQYF.

The chain links TRBV10-2 to TRBJ2-2, with TRBD2 matching 7 bases. CDR1 WSHSY and CDR2 SAAADI come from the germline V gene. This CDR3 has 14 residues. V dropped 6 bases and J dropped 0; count of bases not matched to a gene: 1. In DNA form, the CDR3 reads TGCGCCAGCAGGGGAGGGGCGAACACCGGGGAGCTGTTTTTT. Amino acid sequence: CASRGGANTGELFF.

This sequence joins TRBV5-1 and TRBJ2-1, with 7 bases identical to TRBD2. Germline V CDR1 and CDR2: SGHRS, YFSETQ. This CDR3 comprises 16 residues. The trim removed 2 bases at V and 6 bases at J, leaving 11 bases unmatched. The CDR3, as DNA: TGCGCCAGCAGCTTACGAGCGGGACCAGGCAGCAATGAGCAGTTCTTC. It specifies CASSLRAGPGSNEQFF.

This clone appeared a single time. The chain employs TRBV2 and TRBJ1-2, with D perhaps TRBD1 (5 bases). V was shortened by 6 bases and J by 2 bases, with 10 bases between the two germline ends. Germline V gene sequence: CDR1 SNHLY, CDR2 FYNNEI. The CDR3 runs 13 residues. The chain's CDR3 is CASRSQGNYGYTF. CDR3 in DNA: TGTGCCAGCAGGTCTCAGGGAAACTATGGCTACACCTTC.

This sequence joins TRBV4-1 and TRBJ2-3; D unresolved. CDR1 and CDR2 from the germline V gene are MGHRA and YSYEKL. V was clipped by 4 bases and J by 6 bases, with 8 bases between them. This CDR3 comprises 12 residues. The CDR3 protein is CASSLVADTQYF. The CDR3 DNA sequence: TGCGCCAGCAGCCTGGTGGCCGATACGCAGTATTTT.

The J gene is TRBJ2-5, the V gene TRBV6-5; 11 bases match TRBD2. This CDR3 has 15 amino acids. Per the germline V gene, CDR1 is MNHEY and CDR2 is SVGAGI. V gave up 6 bases and J gave up 3 bases; unmatched junction bases: 6. CDR3 loop: CASRLAGAGKETQYF. Written as DNA, the CDR3 is TGTGCCAGCAGACTAGCGGGAGCAGGTAAAGAGACCCAGTACTTC.

A few counts support this clone. The chain recombines TRBV11-2 with TRBJ2-7, with 8 bases aligning to TRBD2. The CDR3 is 15 residues long. Trimming at V came to 3 bases and at J to 4 bases, leaving 8 bases not matched to a gene. CDR1 is SGHAT and CDR2 is FQNNGV in the germline V gene. DNA of the CDR3: TGTGCCAGCAGCTTTTCGTATAGCGGGGAGTACGAGCAGTACTTC. This codes for CASSFSYSGEYEQYF.